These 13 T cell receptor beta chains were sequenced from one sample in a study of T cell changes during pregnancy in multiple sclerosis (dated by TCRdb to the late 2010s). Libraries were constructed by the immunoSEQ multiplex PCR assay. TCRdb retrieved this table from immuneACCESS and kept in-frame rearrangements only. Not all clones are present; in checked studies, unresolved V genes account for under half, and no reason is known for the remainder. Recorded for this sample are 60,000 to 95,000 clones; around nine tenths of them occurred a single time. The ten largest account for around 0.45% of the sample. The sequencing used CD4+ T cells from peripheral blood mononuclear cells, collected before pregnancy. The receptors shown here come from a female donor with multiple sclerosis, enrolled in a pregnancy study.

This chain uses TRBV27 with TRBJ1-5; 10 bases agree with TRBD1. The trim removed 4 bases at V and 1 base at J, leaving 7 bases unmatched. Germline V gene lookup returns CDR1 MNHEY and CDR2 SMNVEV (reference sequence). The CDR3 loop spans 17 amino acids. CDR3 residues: CASSSTKTGGSNQPQHF. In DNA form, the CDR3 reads TGTGCCAGCAGTTCAACAAAGACAGGGGGCAGCAATCAGCCCCAGCATTTT.

In nucleotides, the CDR3 is TGCAGCGTTTCCCCGGGACTACCCAATGAGCAGTTCTTC. It specifies CSVSPGLPNEQFF. This sequence joins TRBV29-1 and TRBJ2-1, with TRBD2 matching over 7 bases. Looked up from germline, CDR1 is SQVTM and CDR2 is ANQGSEA. V was pared by 5 bases and J by 6 bases, with 7 bases of the junction left unmatched. This CDR3 region has 13 residues.

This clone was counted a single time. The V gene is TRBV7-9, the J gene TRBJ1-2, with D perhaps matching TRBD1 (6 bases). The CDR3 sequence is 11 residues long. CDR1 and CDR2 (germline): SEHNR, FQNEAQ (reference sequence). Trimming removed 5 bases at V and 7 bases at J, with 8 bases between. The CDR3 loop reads CASSMTGGYTF. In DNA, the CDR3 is TGTGCCAGCAGCATGACAGGTGGCTACACCTTC.

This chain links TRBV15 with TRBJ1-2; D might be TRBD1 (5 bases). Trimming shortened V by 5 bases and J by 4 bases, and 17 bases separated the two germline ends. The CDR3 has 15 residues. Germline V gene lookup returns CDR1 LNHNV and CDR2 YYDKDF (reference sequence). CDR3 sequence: CATSGATDLPYGYTF. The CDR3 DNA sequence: TGTGCCACCAGCGGCGCGACAGATCTTCCCTATGGCTACACCTTC.

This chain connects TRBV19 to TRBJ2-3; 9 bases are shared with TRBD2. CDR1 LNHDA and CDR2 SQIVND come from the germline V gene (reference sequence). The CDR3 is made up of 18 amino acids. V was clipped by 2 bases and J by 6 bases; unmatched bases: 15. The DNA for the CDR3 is TGTGCCAGTAGTATACGTCGGGGTAGCGGGGGTTCTAGCGATACGCAGTATTTT. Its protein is CASSIRRGSGGSSDTQYF.

The CDR3 nucleotides are TGTGCCAGCAGCTTAGGTCCTCTCGTCGGGACCAAAAACATTCAGTACTTC. It translates to CASSLGPLVGTKNIQYF. The chain couples TRBV7-6 to TRBJ2-4; D might be TRBD2 (5 bases). The V gene's germline CDR1 is SGHVS and CDR2 FNYEAQ. CDR3 length equals 17 residues. V was trimmed by 1 base and J by 2 bases, leaving 15 bases between them.

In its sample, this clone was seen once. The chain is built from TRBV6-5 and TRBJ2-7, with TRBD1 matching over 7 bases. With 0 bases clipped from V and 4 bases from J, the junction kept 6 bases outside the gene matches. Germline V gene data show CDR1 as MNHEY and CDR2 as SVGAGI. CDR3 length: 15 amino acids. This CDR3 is CASSYSRDSTYEQYF. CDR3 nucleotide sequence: TGTGCCAGCAGTTACTCCCGGGACAGTACTTACGAGCAGTACTTC.

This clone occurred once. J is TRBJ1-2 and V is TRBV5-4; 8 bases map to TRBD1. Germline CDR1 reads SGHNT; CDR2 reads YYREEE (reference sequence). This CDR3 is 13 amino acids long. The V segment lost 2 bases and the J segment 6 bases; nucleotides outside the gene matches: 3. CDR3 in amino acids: CASSLSGGNGYTF. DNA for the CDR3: TGTGCCAGCAGCTTATCAGGGGGCAATGGCTACACCTTC. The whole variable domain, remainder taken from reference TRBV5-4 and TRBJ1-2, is ETGVTQSPTHLIKTRGQQVTLRCSSQSGHNTVSWYQQALGQGPQFIFQYYREEENGRGNFPPRFSGLQFPNYSSELNVNALELDDSALYLCASSLSGGNGYTFGSGTRLTVV.

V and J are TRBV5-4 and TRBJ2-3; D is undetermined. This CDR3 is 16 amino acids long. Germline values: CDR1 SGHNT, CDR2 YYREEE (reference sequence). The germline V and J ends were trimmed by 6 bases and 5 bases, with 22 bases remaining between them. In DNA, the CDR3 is TGTGCCAGCACCCCGGCCCCTAGGAACCAATTAGATACGCAGTATTTT. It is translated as CASTPAPRNQLDTQYF.

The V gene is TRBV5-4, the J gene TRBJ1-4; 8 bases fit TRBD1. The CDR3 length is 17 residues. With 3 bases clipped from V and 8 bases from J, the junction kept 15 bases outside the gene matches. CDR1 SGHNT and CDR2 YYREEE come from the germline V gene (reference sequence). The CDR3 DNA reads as TGTGCCAGCAGCTCAAAACGTGCAGGGGGCGCAGAAGAAAAACTGTTTTTT. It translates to CASSSKRAGGAEEKLFF.

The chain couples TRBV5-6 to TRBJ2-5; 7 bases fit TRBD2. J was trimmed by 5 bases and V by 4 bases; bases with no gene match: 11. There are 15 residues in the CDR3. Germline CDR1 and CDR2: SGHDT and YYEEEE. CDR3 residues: CASSPRGRGGETQYF. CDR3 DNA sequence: TGTGCCAGCAGCCCCCGGGGGAGGGGTGGGGAGACCCAGTACTTC.

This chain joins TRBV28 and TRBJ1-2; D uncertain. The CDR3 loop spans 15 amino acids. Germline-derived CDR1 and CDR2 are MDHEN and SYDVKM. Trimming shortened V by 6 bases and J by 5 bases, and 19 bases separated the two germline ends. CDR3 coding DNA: TGTGCCAGCAGGCAATACCGAAGCTCACTATATGGCTACACCTTC. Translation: CASRQYRSSLYGYTF.

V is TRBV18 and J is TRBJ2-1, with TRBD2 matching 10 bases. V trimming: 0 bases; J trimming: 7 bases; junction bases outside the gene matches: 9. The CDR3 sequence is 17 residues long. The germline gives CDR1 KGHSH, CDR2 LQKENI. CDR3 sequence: CASSPPFLAGVGNEQFF. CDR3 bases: TGTGCCAGCTCACCACCGTTCCTAGCGGGAGTAGGTAATGAGCAGTTCTTC.